Below, one T cell receptor (beta chain) is given with its context. The antigen is undetermined. Since all of the isolated RNA was reverse transcribed, expressed TCRB transcripts were what got sequenced. Assay used: immunoSEQ multiplex PCR; TCRdb lists only in-frame clones, some missing. The sample has 25,000 or so clones, roughly two thirds seen once. Trimming stripped 3 bases from V and 8 bases from J, with 11 bases between. CDR1 is SGHNT and CDR2 is YYREEE in the germline V gene (reference sequence). This CDR3 has 12 amino acids. Based on CD45RO/CCR7/CD25/CD127/CD95/CD27, CD4+ regulatory, stem cell-like memory, naive and central memory cells were sorted. The record originates from a study of beta chain features in type 1 diabetes. Study results and limitations: Junctions at VDJ sites from type 1 diabetes patients had fewer insertions and more deletions. Over-representation of high TCR-expressing cells was a possible consequence of cDNA sequencing. All four CD4+ subsets of Type 1 diabetes patients contained TCRB CDR3s that were moderately but significantly shorter.

Sequencing was performed on Tregs from blood. The sequence was collected from a woman in her 40s in good health. The chain is built from TRBV5-4 and TRBJ1-2, with D maybe TRBD1 (6 bases). CDR3 in DNA: TGTGCCAGCAGCTCTTGGGACAAGGGCTACACCTTC. Residues: CASSSWDKGYTF.